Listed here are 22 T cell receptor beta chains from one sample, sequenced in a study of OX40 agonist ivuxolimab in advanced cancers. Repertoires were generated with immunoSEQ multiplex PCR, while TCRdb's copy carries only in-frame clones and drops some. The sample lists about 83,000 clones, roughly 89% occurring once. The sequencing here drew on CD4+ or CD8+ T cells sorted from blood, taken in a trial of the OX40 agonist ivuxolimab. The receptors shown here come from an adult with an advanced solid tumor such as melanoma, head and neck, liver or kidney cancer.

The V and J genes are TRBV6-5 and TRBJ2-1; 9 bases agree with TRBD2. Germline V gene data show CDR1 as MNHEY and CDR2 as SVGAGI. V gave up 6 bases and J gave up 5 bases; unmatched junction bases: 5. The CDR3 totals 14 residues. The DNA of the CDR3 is TGTGCCAGCAGCACTAGCGGGCTGGACAATGAGCAGTTCTTC. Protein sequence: CASSTSGLDNEQFF.

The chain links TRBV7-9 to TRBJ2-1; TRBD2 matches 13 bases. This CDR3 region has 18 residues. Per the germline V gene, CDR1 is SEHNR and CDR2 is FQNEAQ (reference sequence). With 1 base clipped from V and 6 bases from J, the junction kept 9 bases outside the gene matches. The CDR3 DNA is TGTGCCAGCAGCTTAGGGGGACTAGCGGGAATCAAGGGCAATGAGCAGTTCTTC. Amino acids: CASSLGGLAGIKGNEQFF.

The chain's CDR3 is CASSQGLAGVTDTQYF. The CDR3 DNA reads as TGCGCCAGCAGCCAAGGTCTAGCGGGAGTTACAGATACGCAGTATTTT. This chain joins TRBV4-3 and TRBJ2-3; 10 bases are shared with TRBD2. After removal of 1 base from V and 3 bases from J, the junction contained 4 bases not matched to a gene. This CDR3 is 16 amino acids long. Germline V CDR1 and CDR2: LGHNA, YSLEER.

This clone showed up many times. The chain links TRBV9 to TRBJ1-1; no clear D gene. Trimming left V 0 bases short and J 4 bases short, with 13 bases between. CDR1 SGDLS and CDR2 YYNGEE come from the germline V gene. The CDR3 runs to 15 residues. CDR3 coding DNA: TGTGCCAGCAGCGTAGAAGGCGACGTGGGCACTGAAGCTTTCTTT. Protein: CASSVEGDVGTEAFF.

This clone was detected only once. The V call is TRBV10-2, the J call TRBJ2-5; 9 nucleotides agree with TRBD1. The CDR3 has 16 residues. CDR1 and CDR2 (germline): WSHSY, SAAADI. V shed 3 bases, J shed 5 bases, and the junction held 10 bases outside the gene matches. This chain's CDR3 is CASSDLRTGERETQYF. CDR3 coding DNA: TGCGCCAGCAGTGACCTACGGACAGGGGAAAGGGAGACCCAGTACTTC.

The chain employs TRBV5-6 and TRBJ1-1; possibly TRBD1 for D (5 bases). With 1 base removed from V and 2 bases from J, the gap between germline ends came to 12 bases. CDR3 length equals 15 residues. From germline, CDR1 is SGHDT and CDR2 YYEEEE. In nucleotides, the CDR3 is TGTGCCAGCAGCTTGTGGGGCGCAGGAAACACTGAAGCTTTCTTT. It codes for CASSLWGAGNTEAFF. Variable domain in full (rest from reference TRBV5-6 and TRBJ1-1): DAGVTQSPTHLIKTRGQQVTLRCSPKSGHDTVSWYQQALGQGPQFIFQYYEEEERQRGNFPDRFSGHQFPNYSSELNVNALLLGDSALYLCASSLWGAGNTEAFFGQGTRLTVV.

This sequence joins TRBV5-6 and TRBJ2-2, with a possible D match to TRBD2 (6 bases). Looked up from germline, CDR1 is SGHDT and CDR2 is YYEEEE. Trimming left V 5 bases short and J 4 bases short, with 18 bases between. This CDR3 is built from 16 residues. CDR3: CASSFSRDSLTGELFF. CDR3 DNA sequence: TGTGCCAGCAGTTTTTCCCGGGACTCCCTCACCGGGGAGCTGTTTTTT.

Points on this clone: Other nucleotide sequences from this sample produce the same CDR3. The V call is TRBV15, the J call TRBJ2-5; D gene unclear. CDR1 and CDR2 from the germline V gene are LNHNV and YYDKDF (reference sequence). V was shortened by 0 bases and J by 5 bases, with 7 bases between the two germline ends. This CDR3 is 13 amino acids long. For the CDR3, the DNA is TGTGCCACCAGCAGAGATTTAACGGAGACCCAGTACTTC. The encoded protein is CATSRDLTETQYF.

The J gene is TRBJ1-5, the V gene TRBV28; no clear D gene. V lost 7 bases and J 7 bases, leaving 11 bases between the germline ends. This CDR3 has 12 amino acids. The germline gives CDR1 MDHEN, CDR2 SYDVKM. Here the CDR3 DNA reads TGTGCCAGCACTTCCTCAACGCAGCCCCAGCATTTT. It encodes CASTSSTQPQHF.

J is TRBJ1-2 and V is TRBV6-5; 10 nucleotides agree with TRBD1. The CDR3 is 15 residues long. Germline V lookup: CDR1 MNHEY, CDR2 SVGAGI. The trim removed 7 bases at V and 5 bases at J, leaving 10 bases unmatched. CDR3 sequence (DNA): TGTGCCAGCACCCTAGTGACAGGGGGCTGGTATGGCTACACCTTC. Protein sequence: CASTLVTGGWYGYTF.

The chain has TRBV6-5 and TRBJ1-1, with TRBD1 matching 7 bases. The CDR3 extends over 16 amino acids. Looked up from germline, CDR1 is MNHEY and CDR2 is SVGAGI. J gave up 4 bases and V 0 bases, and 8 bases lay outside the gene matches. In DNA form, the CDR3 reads TGTGCCAGCAGTTACTCGGTAGGGGGCGCGGGCACTGAAGCTTTCTTT. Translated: CASSYSVGGAGTEAFF.

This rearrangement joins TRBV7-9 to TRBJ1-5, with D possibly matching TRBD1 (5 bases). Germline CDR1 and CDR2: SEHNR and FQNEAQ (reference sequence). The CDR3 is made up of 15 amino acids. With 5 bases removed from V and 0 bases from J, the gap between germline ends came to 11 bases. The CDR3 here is CASSQGTDSNQPQHF. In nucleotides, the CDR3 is TGTGCCAGCAGCCAGGGAACAGATAGCAATCAGCCCCAGCATTTT.

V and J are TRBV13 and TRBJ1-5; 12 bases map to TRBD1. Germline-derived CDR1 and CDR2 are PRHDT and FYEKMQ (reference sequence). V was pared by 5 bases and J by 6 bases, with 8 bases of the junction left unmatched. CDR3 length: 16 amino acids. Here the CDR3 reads CASSAWGTGGLQPQHF. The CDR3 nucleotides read TGTGCCAGCAGCGCCTGGGGGACAGGGGGCCTTCAGCCCCAGCATTTT.

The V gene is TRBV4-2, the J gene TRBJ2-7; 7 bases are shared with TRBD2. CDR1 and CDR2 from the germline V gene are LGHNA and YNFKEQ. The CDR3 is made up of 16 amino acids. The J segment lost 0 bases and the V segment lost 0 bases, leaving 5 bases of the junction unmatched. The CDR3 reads CASSQDGGSSSYEQYF. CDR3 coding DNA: TGTGCCAGCAGCCAAGACGGGGGGTCATCCTCCTACGAGCAGTACTTC.

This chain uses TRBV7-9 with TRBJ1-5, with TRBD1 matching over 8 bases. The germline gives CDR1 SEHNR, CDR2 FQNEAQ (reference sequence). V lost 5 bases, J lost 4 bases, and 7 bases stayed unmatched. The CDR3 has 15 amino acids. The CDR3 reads CASSPPGQANQPQHF. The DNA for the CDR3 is TGTGCCAGCAGCCCCCCGGGACAGGCGAATCAGCCCCAGCATTTT.

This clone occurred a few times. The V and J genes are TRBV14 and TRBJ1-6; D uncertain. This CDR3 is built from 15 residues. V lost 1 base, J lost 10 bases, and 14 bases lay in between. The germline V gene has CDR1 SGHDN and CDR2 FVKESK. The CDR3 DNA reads TGTGCCAGCAGCCAAGTGGCCAGCGGAAGGTCACCCCTCCACTTT. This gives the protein CASSQVASGRSPLHF. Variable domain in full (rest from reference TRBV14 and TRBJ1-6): EAGVTQFPSHSVIEKGQTVTLRCDPISGHDNLYWYRRVMGKEIKFLLHFVKESKQDESGMPNNRFLAERTGGTYSTLKVQPAELEDSGVYFCASSQVASGRSPLHFGNGTRLTVT.

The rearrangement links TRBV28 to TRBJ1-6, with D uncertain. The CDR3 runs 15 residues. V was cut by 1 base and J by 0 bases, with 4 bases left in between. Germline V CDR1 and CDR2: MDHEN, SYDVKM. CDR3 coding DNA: TGTGCCAGCAGTTTATCGAGCTCCTATAATTCACCCCTCCACTTT. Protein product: CASSLSSSYNSPLHF.

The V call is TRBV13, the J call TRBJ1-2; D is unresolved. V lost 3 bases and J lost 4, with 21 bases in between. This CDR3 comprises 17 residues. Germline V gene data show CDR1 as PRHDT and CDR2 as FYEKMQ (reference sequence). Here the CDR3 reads CASSFSYPGGDLYGYTF. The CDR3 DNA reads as TGTGCCAGCAGCTTTTCCTACCCGGGAGGAGACCTCTATGGCTACACCTTC.

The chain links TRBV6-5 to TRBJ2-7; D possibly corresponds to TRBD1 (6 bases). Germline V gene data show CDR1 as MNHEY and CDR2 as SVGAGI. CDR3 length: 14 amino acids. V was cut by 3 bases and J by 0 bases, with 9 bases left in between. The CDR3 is CASSYQGHSYEQYF. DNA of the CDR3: TGTGCCAGCAGTTATCAGGGACACTCCTACGAGCAGTACTTC.

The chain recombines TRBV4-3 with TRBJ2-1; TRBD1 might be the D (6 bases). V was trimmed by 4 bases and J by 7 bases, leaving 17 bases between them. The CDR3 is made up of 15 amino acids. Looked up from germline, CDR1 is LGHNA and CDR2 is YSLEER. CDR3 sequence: CASSPGQGPSNEQFF. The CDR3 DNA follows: TGCGCCAGCAGCCCCGGGCAGGGGCCCTCGAATGAGCAGTTCTTC.

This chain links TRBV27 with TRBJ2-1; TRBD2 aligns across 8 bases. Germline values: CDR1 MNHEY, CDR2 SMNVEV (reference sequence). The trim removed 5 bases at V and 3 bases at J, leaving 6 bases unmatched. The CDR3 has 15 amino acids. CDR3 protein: CASSPLAGLYNEQFF. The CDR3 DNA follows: TGTGCCAGCAGTCCTCTAGCGGGCCTCTACAATGAGCAGTTCTTC.

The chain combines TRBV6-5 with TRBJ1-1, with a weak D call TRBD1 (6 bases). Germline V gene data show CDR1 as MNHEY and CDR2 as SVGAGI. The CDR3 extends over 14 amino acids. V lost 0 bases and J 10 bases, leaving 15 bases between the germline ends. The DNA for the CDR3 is TGTGCCAGCAGTTACTCGGAAGGGGGGGTTGGAGCTTTCTTT. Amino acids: CASSYSEGGVGAFF.